This T cell receptor beta chain was documented in a study of blood T cell repertoires in COVID-19. Across the study: Spain, Italy and the United States supplied samples that represented acute and convalescent COVID-19. PBMCs, B-cell-depleted T cells, or T cells were the source of the cDNA or gDNA that made up the material.

In germline, CDR1 is LNHDA, CDR2 SQIVND (reference sequence). Trimming left V 8 bases short and J 0 bases short, with 12 bases between. The CDR3 totals 14 residues. Original handling: Reference gene primer amplification gave estimated nucleated cell counts. TCRdb's copy holds only in-frame clones and misses some; the assay was immunoSEQ multiplex PCR. That table gives V, J and clone size, and the DNA gave D and trimming. This sample has 250,000 to 350,000 clones, with 70% to 85% found just once. Seattle participants joined during active infection and were tracked over time. The TCR sequence derives from a human donor with COVID-19, enrolled during active disease. The donor label of this sample is uncertain. Material for sequencing was peripheral blood. The J gene is TRBJ2-3, the V gene TRBV19; a possible D gene is TRBD2 (5 bases). Here the CDR3 reads CASPRGWSTDTQYF. The CDR3 nucleotides read TGTGCCAGTCCCCGCGGGTGGAGCACAGATACGCAGTATTTT.